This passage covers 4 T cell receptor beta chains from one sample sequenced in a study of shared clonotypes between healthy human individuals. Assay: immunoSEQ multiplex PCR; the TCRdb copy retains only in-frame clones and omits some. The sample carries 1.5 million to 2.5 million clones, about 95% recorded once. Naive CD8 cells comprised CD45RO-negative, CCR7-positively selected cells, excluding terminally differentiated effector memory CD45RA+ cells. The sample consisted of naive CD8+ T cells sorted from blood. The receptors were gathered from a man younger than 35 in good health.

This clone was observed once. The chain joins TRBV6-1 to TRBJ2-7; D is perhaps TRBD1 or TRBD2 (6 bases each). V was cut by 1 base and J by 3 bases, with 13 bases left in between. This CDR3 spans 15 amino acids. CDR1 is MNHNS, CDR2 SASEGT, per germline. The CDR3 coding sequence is TGTGCCAGCAGTGAAGGATGGGGGGCTAACTACGAGCAGTACTTC. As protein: CASSEGWGANYEQYF.

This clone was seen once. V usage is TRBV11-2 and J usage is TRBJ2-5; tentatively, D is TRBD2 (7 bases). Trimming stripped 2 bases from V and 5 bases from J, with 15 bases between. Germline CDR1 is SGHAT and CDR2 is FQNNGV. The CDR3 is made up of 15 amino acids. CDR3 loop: CASSLTGGGAETQYF. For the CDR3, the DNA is TGTGCCAGCAGCTTAACGGGTGGGGGGGCCGAGACCCAGTACTTC.

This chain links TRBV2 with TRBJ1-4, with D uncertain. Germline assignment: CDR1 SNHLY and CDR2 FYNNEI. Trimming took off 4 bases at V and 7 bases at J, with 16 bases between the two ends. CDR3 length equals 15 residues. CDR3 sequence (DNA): TGTGCCAGCAGTGCCGATCATGTCAGTGGTGAAAAACTGTTTTTT. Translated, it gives CASSADHVSGEKLFF.

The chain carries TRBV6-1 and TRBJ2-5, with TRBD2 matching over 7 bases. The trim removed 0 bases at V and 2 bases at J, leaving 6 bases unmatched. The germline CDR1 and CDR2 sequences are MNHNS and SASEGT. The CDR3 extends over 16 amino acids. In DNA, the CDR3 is TGTGCCAGCAGTGAAGCGCGTTACGGGGGGCAAGAGACCCAGTACTTC. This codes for CASSEARYGGQETQYF.